A single sample gave rise to the 29 T cell receptor beta chains below, sequenced in a study of OX40 agonist ivuxolimab in advanced cancers. Sequencing used immunoSEQ multiplex PCR; TCRdb keeps in-frame clones, though not all of them. The sample has tens of thousands of clones; around 81% are singletons. Sequencing used CD4+ or CD8+ T cells sorted from blood, obtained in a trial of the OX40 agonist ivuxolimab. All receptors derive from an adult with an advanced solid tumor such as melanoma, head and neck, liver or kidney cancer.

The chain couples TRBV7-3 to TRBJ2-3; perhaps TRBD1 as D (6 bases). V was pared by 1 base and J by 6 bases, with 14 bases between. Germline V gene lookup returns CDR1 SGHTA and CDR2 FQGTGA. This CDR3 has 15 residues. CDR3 coding DNA: TGTGCCAGCAGCTTAAATTCCCTTGGGGGCGATACGCAGTATTTT. It specifies CASSLNSLGGDTQYF. The whole variable domain, filled in from reference TRBV7-3 and TRBJ2-3, reads GAGVSQTPSNKVTEKGKYVELRCDPISGHTALYWYRQSLGQGPEFLIYFQGTGAADDSGLPNDRFFAVRPEGSVSTLKIQRTERGDSAVYLCASSLNSLGGDTQYFGPGTRLTVL.

The chain links TRBV28 to TRBJ1-5; D is ambiguous. The CDR3 spans 12 residues. The germline V gene encodes CDR1 MDHEN and CDR2 SYDVKM. V gave up 5 bases and J gave up 5 bases, with 7 bases separating them. Here the CDR3 reads CASSRWDQPQHF. For the CDR3, the DNA is TGTGCCAGCAGTAGATGGGATCAGCCCCAGCATTTT.

J is TRBJ2-7 and V is TRBV7-8; the D gene is possibly TRBD2 (6 bases). The V and J ends lost 1 base and 4 bases respectively, with 14 bases between them. The CDR3 is 15 amino acids. Germline CDR1 is SGHVS and CDR2 is FQNEAQ. The CDR3 sequence is CASSLVQVGGYEQYF. The CDR3 coding sequence is TGTGCCAGCAGCTTAGTCCAGGTTGGGGGGTACGAGCAGTACTTC.

This rearrangement joins TRBV5-6 to TRBJ2-3, with D possibly matching TRBD2 (6 bases). The V gene lost 1 base and the J gene lost 0 bases, with 12 bases spanning the gap. CDR1 is SGHDT and CDR2 is YYEEEE in the germline V gene. The CDR3 runs 16 residues. The CDR3 spells CASSLLVSGSTDTQYF. Here the CDR3 DNA reads TGTGCCAGCAGCTTGTTAGTTAGCGGTAGCACAGATACGCAGTATTTT.

This clone was found once. V usage is TRBV30 and J usage is TRBJ2-2; D may be TRBD2 (6 bases). Germline V gene lookup returns CDR1 GTSNPN and CDR2 SVGIG (reference sequence). Trimming removed 3 bases at V and 1 base at J, with 12 bases between. The CDR3 covers 15 residues. CDR3 amino acids: CAWRGGTGNTGELFF. CDR3 bases: TGTGCCTGGAGGGGGGGAACAGGGAACACCGGGGAGCTGTTTTTT.

The CDR3 sequence is CASRSSGLGELFF. CDR3 DNA sequence: TGTGCCAGCAGATCTAGTGGCCTCGGGGAGCTGTTTTTT. The chain employs TRBV7-3 and TRBJ2-2; D unclear. This CDR3 has 13 amino acids. Germline lookup yields CDR1 SGHTA and CDR2 FQGTGA. V lost 6 bases and J lost 7, with 12 bases in between.

V gene TRBV4-2 combines with J gene TRBJ1-1; D unclear. V was cut by 3 bases and J by 0 bases, with 5 bases left in between. Germline loops: CDR1 LGHNA, CDR2 YNFKEQ. The CDR3 has 13 residues. Here the CDR3 DNA reads TGTGCCAGCAGCCAGGTCCTGAACACTGAAGCTTTCTTT. It yields the protein CASSQVLNTEAFF.

V is TRBV28 and J is TRBJ1-1, with 8 nucleotides matching TRBD1. With V trimmed by 5 bases and J by 4 bases, 6 bases remained unmatched. The CDR3 covers 14 residues. Germline V gives CDR1 MDHEN, CDR2 SYDVKM. The CDR3 coding sequence is TGTGCCAGCAGTGATCCGGGACAGGTCACTGAAGCTTTCTTT. Translating it yields CASSDPGQVTEAFF.

The chain combines TRBV6-5 with TRBJ2-7; D gene ambiguous. Trimming stripped 6 bases from V and 2 bases from J, with 8 bases between. The V gene's germline CDR1 is MNHEY and CDR2 SVGAGI. This CDR3 has 12 amino acids. CDR3 sequence: CASSPSTYEQYF. The CDR3 DNA reads as TGTGCCAGCAGCCCTAGTACCTACGAGCAGTACTTC.

This chain connects TRBV4-1 to TRBJ1-5; D gene uncertain. V was shortened by 0 bases and J by 0 bases, with 6 bases between the two germline ends. The germline CDR1 and CDR2 sequences are MGHRA and YSYEKL. This CDR3 spans 15 amino acids. The DNA of the CDR3 is TGCGCCAGCAGCCAAGATGAGGGTAGCAATCAGCCCCAGCATTTT. Amino acids: CASSQDEGSNQPQHF.

The gene calls are TRBV6-4 and TRBJ1-2; the D is unclear. The V gene lost 8 bases and the J gene lost 11 bases, with 15 bases spanning the gap. This CDR3 spans 11 amino acids. Germline CDR1 is MRHNA and CDR2 is SNTAGT. CDR3 bases: TGTGCCAGCCCCCACGGAGGAAAATACACCTTC. Protein sequence: CASPHGGKYTF.

In its sample, this clone was seen once. The chain employs TRBV5-1 and TRBJ1-2; 7 nucleotides match TRBD1. Looked up from germline, CDR1 is SGHRS and CDR2 is YFSETQ. This CDR3 comprises 13 residues. Losses at the gene ends were 0 bases for V and 6 bases for J; bases not matched to a gene: 2. For the CDR3, the DNA is TGCGCCAGCAGCTTGGGACAGGGCGATGGCTACACCTTC. Its translation: CASSLGQGDGYTF.

The genes are TRBV9 and TRBJ2-5; 10 bases fit TRBD2. J lost 5 bases, V lost 4 bases, and 5 bases had no gene match. The CDR3 is made up of 14 amino acids. Per germline, CDR1 SGDLS and CDR2 YYNGEE. CDR3 protein: CASSSGLAVETQYF. DNA for the CDR3: TGTGCCAGCAGCTCCGGACTAGCGGTGGAGACCCAGTACTTC. Complete variable domain (other parts from reference TRBV9 and TRBJ2-5): DSGVTQTPKHLITATGQRVTLRCSPRSGDLSVYWYQQSLDQGLQFLIQYYNGEERAKGNILERFSAQQFPDLHSELNLSSLELGDSALYFCASSSGLAVETQYFGPGTRLLVL.

The chain uses TRBV5-1 and TRBJ1-1; 8 nucleotides align to TRBD1. V was clipped by 2 bases and J by 1 base; unmatched bases: 4. The CDR3 is 15 residues long. Germline CDR1 SGHRS, CDR2 YFSETQ. The CDR3 bases are TGCGCCAGCAGCTTACCAGGGGGCGGGAACACTGAAGCTTTCTTT. Protein sequence: CASSLPGGGNTEAFF.

V is TRBV28 and J is TRBJ1-1; D might be TRBD1 (5 bases). The germline V gene has CDR1 MDHEN and CDR2 SYDVKM. V lost 8 bases and J lost 8, with 18 bases in between. The CDR3 extends over 13 amino acids. CDR3 amino acids: CASCPTASREAFF. The DNA for the CDR3 is TGTGCCAGCTGCCCGACAGCCTCCCGGGAAGCTTTCTTT. Complete variable domain (other parts from reference TRBV28 and TRBJ1-1): DVKVTQSSRYLVKRTGEKVFLECVQDMDHENMFWYRQDPGLGLRLIYFSYDVKMKEKGDIPEGYSVSREKKERFSLILESASTNQTSMYLCASCPTASREAFFGQGTRLTVV.

V gene TRBV30 combines with J gene TRBJ2-6; D is uncertain. With 2 bases removed from V and 4 bases from J, the gap between germline ends came to 18 bases. Germline values: CDR1 GTSNPN, CDR2 SVGIG (reference sequence). This CDR3 contains 17 residues. Here the CDR3 DNA reads TGTGCCTGGAGTACCCCCCGGGCCACCTCGGGGGCCAACGTCCTGACTTTC. Protein: CAWSTPRATSGANVLTF.

This chain joins TRBV28 and TRBJ1-1, with no clear D. The germline V gene encodes CDR1 MDHEN and CDR2 SYDVKM. The CDR3 runs 13 residues. V was shortened by 5 bases and J by 7 bases, with 14 bases between the two germline ends. The DNA for the CDR3 is TGTGCCAGCAGTAGTTTACCTGTAATTGAAGCTTTCTTT. It specifies CASSSLPVIEAFF.

V gene TRBV5-4 combines with J gene TRBJ2-2; D might be TRBD2 (6 bases). The CDR3 extends over 17 amino acids. Trimming cost V 0 bases and J 1 base, with 13 bases left between them. CDR1 and CDR2 (germline): SGHNT, YYREEE (reference sequence). The CDR3 DNA is TGTGCCAGCAGCTTGGAGGGGTGGCGGGGGAACACCGGGGAGCTGTTTTTT. Protein product: CASSLEGWRGNTGELFF. The whole variable domain, remainder taken from reference TRBV5-4 and TRBJ2-2, is ETGVTQSPTHLIKTRGQQVTLRCSSQSGHNTVSWYQQALGQGPQFIFQYYREEENGRGNFPPRFSGLQFPNYSSELNVNALELDDSALYLCASSLEGWRGNTGELFFGEGSRLTVL.

This clone has more than one count but fewer than ten. The chain carries TRBV7-3 and TRBJ1-5; no reliable D call. Trimming took off 5 bases at V and 0 bases at J, with 8 bases between the two ends. In germline, CDR1 is SGHTA, CDR2 FQGTGA. The CDR3 totals 14 residues. The CDR3 here is CASSLPDSNQPQHF. In nucleotides, the CDR3 is TGTGCCAGCAGCCTACCAGATAGCAATCAGCCCCAGCATTTT.

This chain links TRBV10-3 with TRBJ2-1; D is possibly TRBD1 or TRBD2 (5 bases each). From germline, CDR1 is ENHRY and CDR2 SYGVKD. The CDR3 spans 15 residues. Between the trimmed V and J ends, which lost 4 bases and 6 bases, there was a span of 16 bases. The CDR3 DNA is TGTGCCATCAGTGGGGAGATTAGGGGCGGCAATGAGCAGTTCTTC. It codes for CAISGEIRGGNEQFF.

This sequence joins TRBV18 and TRBJ2-2; D unresolved. Germline CDR1 reads KGHSH; CDR2 reads LQKENI. The CDR3 length is 14 residues. The V and J ends lost 6 bases and 1 base respectively, with 9 bases between them. The CDR3: CASSPPGNTGELFF. CDR3 in DNA: TGTGCCAGCTCCCCGCCAGGGAACACCGGGGAGCTGTTTTTT.

The V and J genes are TRBV27 and TRBJ2-7, with TRBD2 matching 11 bases. CDR1 MNHEY and CDR2 SMNVEV come from the germline V gene (reference sequence). V trimming: 6 bases; J trimming: 0 bases; junction bases outside the gene matches: 7. This CDR3 has 16 residues. The CDR3 coding sequence is TGTGCCAGCAGGGCGGGACTAGCGGAGAACTCCTACGAGCAGTACTTC. Protein sequence: CASRAGLAENSYEQYF.

The chain carries TRBV10-3 and TRBJ2-5, with 10 bases fitting TRBD1. Germline loops: CDR1 ENHRY, CDR2 SYGVKD. After removal of 3 bases from V and 3 bases from J, the junction contained 4 bases not matched to a gene. CDR3 size: 15 residues. The CDR3 spells CAISDWGQGKETQYF. In nucleotides, the CDR3 is TGTGCCATCAGTGATTGGGGACAGGGGAAAGAGACCCAGTACTTC.

As DNA, the CDR3 is TGCAGCGTTGAGGGCGAAGGGGTAATAGGCACCGGGGAGCTGTTTTTT. This codes for CSVEGEGVIGTGELFF. The chain uses TRBV29-1 and TRBJ2-2; D might be TRBD1 (5 bases). The CDR3 sequence is 16 residues long. Germline CDR1 is SQVTM and CDR2 is ANQGSEA. V lost 3 bases and J 4 bases, leaving 18 bases between the germline ends.

DNA for the CDR3: TGTGCCAGCAGCTTAGCGGCGGGGTCAGATACGCAGTATTTT. This translates into CASSLAAGSDTQYF. The chain uses TRBV11-3 and TRBJ2-3; the D gene is possibly TRBD2 (6 bases). The CDR3 covers 14 residues. The germline CDR1 and CDR2 sequences are SGHNT and YENEEA. Trimming shortened V by 1 base and J by 4 bases, and 9 bases separated the two germline ends.

This chain uses TRBV7-7 with TRBJ2-5; 8 bases line up with TRBD1. Germline loops: CDR1 SSHAT, CDR2 FNYEAQ (reference sequence). The CDR3 runs 15 residues. Trimming took 5 bases from V and 1 from J; bases not matched to a gene: 6. As DNA, the CDR3 is TGTGCCAGCAGCCTCAGGGGGCGCCTCCAAGAGACCCAGTACTTC. Protein product: CASSLRGRLQETQYF. The full variable domain, with the rest looked up from reference TRBV7-7 and TRBJ2-5, is GAGVSQSPRYKVTKRGQDVTLRCDPISSHATLYWYQQALGQGPEFLTYFNYEAQPDKSGLPSDRFSAERPEGSISTLTIQRTEQRDSAMYRCASSLRGRLQETQYFGPGTRLLVL.

The sample holds a few counts of this clone. This chain links TRBV10-3 with TRBJ1-5; D is unclear. This CDR3 region has 12 residues. CDR1 is ENHRY and CDR2 is SYGVKD in the germline V gene. Trimming stripped 8 bases from V and 6 bases from J, with 11 bases between. The CDR3 sequence: CAILPGGQPQHF. The CDR3 nucleotides read TGTGCCATCCTGCCAGGCGGTCAGCCCCAGCATTTT.

CDR3 loop: CASSSLDRENYGYTF. CDR3 in DNA: TGTGCCAGCAGTTCACTCGACAGGGAAAACTATGGCTACACCTTC. The genes are TRBV28 and TRBJ1-2, with TRBD1 matching 7 bases. Germline CDR1 reads MDHEN; CDR2 reads SYDVKM. The CDR3 sequence is 15 residues long. With V trimmed by 4 bases and J by 2 bases, 7 bases remained unmatched.

J is TRBJ2-5 and V is TRBV19; 7 bases are shared with TRBD2. Germline lookup yields CDR1 LNHDA and CDR2 SQIVND (reference sequence). The junction had 6 bases not matched to a gene; V was cut back by 7 bases and J by 1 base. CDR3 length equals 14 residues. Here the CDR3 DNA reads TGTGCCAGTACTCAAACTAGCGCCCAAGAGACCCAGTACTTC. It yields the protein CASTQTSAQETQYF.